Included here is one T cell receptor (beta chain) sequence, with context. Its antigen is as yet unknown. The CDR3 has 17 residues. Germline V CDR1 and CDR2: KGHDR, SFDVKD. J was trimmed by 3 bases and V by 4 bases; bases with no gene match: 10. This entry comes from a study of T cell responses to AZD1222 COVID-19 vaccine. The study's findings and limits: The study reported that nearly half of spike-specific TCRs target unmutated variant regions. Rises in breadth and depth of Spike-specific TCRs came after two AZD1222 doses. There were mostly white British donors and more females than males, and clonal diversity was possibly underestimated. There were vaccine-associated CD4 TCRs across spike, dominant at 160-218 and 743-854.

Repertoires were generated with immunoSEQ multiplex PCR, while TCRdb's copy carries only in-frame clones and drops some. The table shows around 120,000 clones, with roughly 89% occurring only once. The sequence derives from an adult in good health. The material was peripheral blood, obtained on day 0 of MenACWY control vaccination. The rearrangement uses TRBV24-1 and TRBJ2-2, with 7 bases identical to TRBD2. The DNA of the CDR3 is TGTGCCACCAGTGACCCGTCGGGGGGAGGAGACACCGGGGAGCTGTTTTTT. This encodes CATSDPSGGGDTGELFF.